Below, 7 T cell receptor beta chains from the same sample are listed, as sequenced in a study of blood T cell repertoires in COVID-19. The data were produced by immunoSEQ multiplex PCR, yet TCRdb's version contains in-frame clones alone and is incomplete. The sample consists of about 220,000 clones, roughly four fifths of them appearing once. Sequencing was carried out using peripheral blood. The receptors derive from a woman in her seventies with acute or convalescent COVID-19.

The table lists this clone with a count of one. The chain employs TRBV5-1 and TRBJ2-5, with TRBD1 matching 11 bases. V was pared by 2 bases and J by 2 bases, with 11 bases of the junction left unmatched. Per the germline V gene, CDR1 is SGHRS and CDR2 is YFSETQ. This CDR3 is built from 18 residues. In DNA, the CDR3 is TGCGCCAGCAGCTTCACTCCCGGGACAGGGGGTTGGCAAGAGACCCAGTACTTC. Protein: CASSFTPGTGGWQETQYF.

This clone was seen a few times. V gene TRBV21-1 combines with J gene TRBJ2-1; TRBD2, the D gene given by the table, was not confirmed from the DNA. TRBV21-1 is flagged as a pseudogene. The CDR3 loop spans 17 amino acids. The CDR3 sequence is CASSTPGCGGDYNEQFF. The CDR3 DNA is TGTGCCAGCAGCACGCCTGGGTGCGGGGGCGATTACAATGAGCAGTTCTTC.

V usage is TRBV2 and J usage is TRBJ1-4; TRBD1 matches at 8 bases. The CDR3 extends over 15 amino acids. Per germline, CDR1 SNHLY and CDR2 FYNNEI. Trimming removed 6 bases from V and 2 bases from J; junction bases left unmatched: 5. The CDR3 region has the DNA TGTGCCAGCAGGGAGGACAGGGTTACTAATGAAAAACTGTTTTTT. It encodes CASREDRVTNEKLFF.

V gene TRBV7-2 combines with J gene TRBJ2-2; TRBD1 matches at 7 bases. The germline V gene encodes CDR1 SGHTA and CDR2 FQGNSA. V gave up 2 bases and J gave up 0 bases; unmatched junction bases: 6. The CDR3 extends over 17 amino acids. The CDR3 is CASSLSVTGSNTGELFF. DNA of the CDR3: TGTGCCAGCAGCTTATCGGTGACAGGGTCGAACACCGGGGAGCTGTTTTTT.

The chain recombines TRBV6-6 with TRBJ1-2; 10 bases map to TRBD1. The CDR3 totals 14 residues. The V segment lost 7 bases and the J segment 2 bases; nucleotides outside the gene matches: 4. Looked up from germline, CDR1 is MNHNY and CDR2 is SVGAGI (reference sequence). The CDR3 nucleotides are TGTGCCAGCACCGACAGGGGGCAGAACTATGGCTACACCTTC. Translating it yields CASTDRGQNYGYTF.

The rearrangement links TRBV4-3 to TRBJ1-5; D possibly corresponds to TRBD1 (5 bases). Germline V gene data show CDR1 as LGHNA and CDR2 as YSLEER. V was clipped by 3 bases and J by 0 bases, with 15 bases between them. The length of the CDR3 is 17 residues. The CDR3 here is CASSHGTGPYSNQPQHF. DNA of the CDR3: TGCGCCAGCAGCCACGGTACAGGTCCTTATAGCAATCAGCCCCAGCATTTT.

The DNA of the CDR3 is TGTGCCACCAGTGAATCCGGACAGGGTCTAGCTTTCTTT. It specifies CATSESGQGLAFF. The chain is built from TRBV24-1 and TRBJ1-1; the match to TRBD1 covers 8 bases. The CDR3 is 13 residues long. CDR1 KGHDR and CDR2 SFDVKD come from the germline V gene. V lost 4 bases to trimming and J lost 10 bases; unmatched junction nucleotides: 7.